This T cell receptor beta chain was retrieved from a study of shared clonotypes between healthy human individuals. Study as a whole: Each donor had three CD4 naive, three CD4 memory, two CD8 naive and one CD8 memory plate. Study conclusions and caveats: Clonotype sharing among donors was expected to depend on sequencing depth. The study found roughly 5% of naive CD4 clonotypes shared across a handful of donors.

This clone has only a few counts. The antigen is unknown. Trimming shortened V by 6 bases and J by 4 bases, and 7 bases separated the two germline ends. Per germline, CDR1 SNHLY and CDR2 FYNNEI. This CDR3 spans 12 amino acids. Produced via immunoSEQ multiplex PCR; TCRdb's table is partial and in-frame only. The repertoire includes approximately 2.1 million clones, more than 85% of them detected once, and 0.39% sits in the top ten. A CD45RA-negative memory subset and a CD45RA+ naive subset were separated from the CD4+ cells. The sequence was collected from a young man in good health. Some clones in this sample may be carry-over from other donors' samples. The material sequenced was naive CD4+ T cells from PBMCs. Subset noted: CD45RA+ positively selected. The chain has TRBV2 and TRBJ1-5; D remains ambiguous. CDR3 sequence: CASSPENQPQHF. As DNA, the CDR3 is TGTGCCAGCAGCCCAGAAAATCAGCCCCAGCATTTT.